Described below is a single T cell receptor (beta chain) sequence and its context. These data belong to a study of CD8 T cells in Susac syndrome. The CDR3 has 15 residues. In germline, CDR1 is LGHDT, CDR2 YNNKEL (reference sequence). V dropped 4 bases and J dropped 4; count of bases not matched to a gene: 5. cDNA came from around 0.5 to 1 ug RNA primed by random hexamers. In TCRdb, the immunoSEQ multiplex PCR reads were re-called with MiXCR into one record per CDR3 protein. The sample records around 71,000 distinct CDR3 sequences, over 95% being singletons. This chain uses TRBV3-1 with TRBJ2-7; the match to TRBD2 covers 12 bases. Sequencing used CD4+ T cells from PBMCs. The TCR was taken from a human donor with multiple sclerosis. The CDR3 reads CASSLRLAGEYEQYF. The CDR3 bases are TGTGCCAGCAGCCTACGACTAGCGGGGGAGTACGAGCAGTACTTC.